This TCR beta chain was identified in a study of vaccination and CD4 T cells after COVID-19. CDR1 is MNHNS, CDR2 SASEGT, per germline. V was cut by 5 bases and J by 0 bases, with 11 bases left in between. This CDR3 is built from 16 residues. Sequence data for DNA of cultured CD4+ T cells were generated by the Oncomine TCR Beta short-read assay. MiXCR, applied by TCRdb to the PCR reads, yields one record per CDR3 protein. This sample has 20,000 or so distinct CDR3 sequences; under 50% occur once, and the top ten carry 4.1%. Points from the study as a whole: Post-vaccination reactive clonotypes (median around 40) did not differ significantly from post-infection (around 23). The median proportion of reactive clones detected only post-vaccination in convalescent patients was approximately 87%.

A word on this clonotype: The antigen remains undetermined.

The time point here: late sampling 161 to 241 days after vaccination in a few convalescent patients. Stated treatment: 10-day PBMC culture with coronavirus spike peptide pools or control peptides (ViraFEST assay). The specimen was CD4+ T cells from blood, cultured in vitro, collected about 7 months after SARS-CoV-2 vaccination. The chain carries TRBV6-1 and TRBJ1-6; D call uncertain. This receptor was identified in a human donor who had recovered from COVID-19. As DNA, the CDR3 is TGTGCCAGCAGTACGACTCAGAGCTCCTATAATTCACCCCTCCACTTT. Its translation is CASSTTQSSYNSPLHF.